A single sample is the source of the 30 T cell receptor beta chains below, sequenced in a study of blood T cell repertoires in COVID-19. TCRdb's table, derived via immunoSEQ multiplex PCR, lists solely in-frame clones and lacks some. The sample yields a few hundred thousand clones, around nine tenths seen once. The sequencing sample was made of peripheral blood. These receptors came from a woman aged 70 to 79 with COVID-19, enrolled during active disease.

The chain links TRBV7-2 to TRBJ2-5; 10 nucleotides line up with TRBD2. V lost 1 base and J lost 4; bases outside the gene matches: 0. The CDR3 is made up of 14 amino acids. CDR1 is SGHTA and CDR2 is FQGNSA in the germline V gene. CDR3: CASSLGTSGETQYF. The CDR3 bases are TGTGCCAGCAGCTTAGGGACTAGCGGAGAGACCCAGTACTTC.

The V gene is TRBV7-2, the J gene TRBJ2-3, with TRBD2 matching 9 bases. Germline V gives CDR1 SGHTA, CDR2 FQGNSA. With V trimmed by 6 bases and J by 0 bases, 7 bases remained unmatched. There are 16 residues in the CDR3. The CDR3 sequence: CASRGSGGRSTDTQYF. CDR3 bases: TGTGCCAGCAGGGGAAGCGGGGGGCGGAGCACAGATACGCAGTATTTT. The full variable domain, rest sourced from reference TRBV7-2 and TRBJ2-3, is GAGVSQSPSNKVTEKGKDVELRCDPISGHTALYWYRQSLGQGLEFLIYFQGNSAPDKSGLPSDRFSAERTGGSVSTLTIQRTQQEDSAVYLCASRGSGGRSTDTQYFGPGTRLTVL.

This chain uses TRBV6-5 with TRBJ1-3; TRBD1 is a possible D gene (5 bases). Between the trimmed V and J ends, which lost 6 bases and 0 bases, there was a span of 12 bases. CDR3 length equals 15 residues. Per germline, CDR1 MNHEY and CDR2 SVGAGI. DNA for the CDR3: TGTGCCAGCAGAAGAGACAGTAACTCTGGAAACACCATATATTTT. This codes for CASRRDSNSGNTIYF.

This chain connects TRBV5-4 to TRBJ2-7, with 9 bases identical to TRBD2. The ends lost 4 bases at V and 0 bases at J; junction bases unmatched: 5. The length of the CDR3 is 15 residues. Germline lookup yields CDR1 SGHNT and CDR2 YYREEE (reference sequence). The CDR3: CASSSGRPGSYEQYF. The CDR3 region has the DNA TGTGCCAGCAGCAGCGGGAGGCCTGGCTCCTACGAGCAGTACTTC.

The J gene is TRBJ2-7, the V gene TRBV3-1 (or the pseudogene TRBV3-2), with D maybe TRBD2 (5 bases). The CDR3 spans 13 residues. Trimming pared 0 bases from V and 6 bases from J, leaving 9 bases between. Per germline, CDR1 LGHDT and CDR2 YNNKEL (reference sequence). CDR3 sequence (DNA): TGTGCCAGCAGCCAAGATTCCGGAGGCGAGCAGTACTTC. Protein: CASSQDSGGEQYF.

This clone was detected ten times or more. This sequence joins TRBV7-9 and TRBJ1-1; 7 nucleotides align to TRBD1. The CDR3 is made up of 13 amino acids. V lost 5 bases and J lost 11; bases outside the gene matches: 11. Germline V gives CDR1 SEHNR, CDR2 FQNEAQ (reference sequence). CDR3 nucleotides: TGTGCCAGCAGCCGACAGGGCACCGGTGGGGCTTTCTTT. Encoded protein: CASSRQGTGGAFF.

Comment on this clone: Other DNA sequences from this sample encode an identical CDR3 as well. The chain recombines TRBV4-1 with TRBJ1-6, with D tentatively TRBD1 (5 bases). The CDR3 contains 14 residues. V was cut by 1 base and J by 10 bases, with 11 bases left in between. The germline CDR1 and CDR2 sequences are MGHRA and YSYEKL. CDR3 region: CASSQGQGGSPLHF. CDR3 coding DNA: TGCGCCAGCAGCCAAGGGCAGGGTGGGTCACCCCTCCACTTT.

This chain joins TRBV6-6 and TRBJ1-5; no clear D gene. The CDR3 totals 14 residues. Germline V gene data show CDR1 as MNHNY and CDR2 as SVGAGI (reference sequence). Trimming stripped 8 bases from V and 1 base from J, with 12 bases between. The CDR3 sequence is CASLKGESNQPQHF. The DNA for the CDR3 is TGTGCCAGCCTCAAGGGAGAGAGCAATCAGCCCCAGCATTTT.

This clone has more than one count but fewer than ten. The J gene is TRBJ1-6, the V gene TRBV28, with 10 bases matching TRBD1. Germline lookup yields CDR1 MDHEN and CDR2 SYDVKM. The CDR3 extends over 14 amino acids. V lost 3 bases, J lost 11 bases, and 4 bases stayed unmatched. CDR3 nucleotide sequence: TGTGCCAGCAGTTTGACCGGGACAGGGGCACCCCTCCACTTT. It yields the protein CASSLTGTGAPLHF.

This clone appeared a few times. The chain has TRBV7-5 and TRBJ2-7; TRBD2, the table's D call, lacks a check against the DNA. TRBV7-5 is annotated as a pseudogene. This CDR3 has 12 amino acids. The CDR3 bases are TGTGCCAGAAGCCCCCCGTCCTACGAGCAGTACTTC. Its translation: CARSPPSYEQYF.

The chain combines TRBV4-2 with TRBJ1-6; 9 bases map to TRBD1. The CDR3 spans 18 residues. The germline gives CDR1 LGHNA, CDR2 YNFKEQ. J was trimmed by 7 bases and V by 0 bases; bases with no gene match: 10. CDR3 loop: CASSQDPPPGTGNSPLHF. The CDR3 bases are TGTGCCAGCAGCCAAGATCCTCCCCCCGGGACAGGGAATTCACCCCTCCACTTT.

This clone was counted between two and nine times. CDR3 DNA sequence: TGCGCCAGCAGGGACAGGTCGCTCCTCTCCTACGAGCAGTACTTC. The encoded protein is CASRDRSLLSYEQYF. This rearrangement joins TRBV5-1 to TRBJ2-7, with TRBD1 matching 7 bases. The CDR3 contains 15 residues. Per the germline V gene, CDR1 is SGHRS and CDR2 is YFSETQ. V shed 5 bases and J 0 bases; nucleotides not matched to a gene: 8.

CDR3 in DNA: TGTGCCATAGCGTTCGGACAGGGGGAACAAGAGACCCAGTACTTC. Translation gives CAIAFGQGEQETQYF. This chain links TRBV10-3 with TRBJ2-5; the match to TRBD1 covers 10 bases. J was trimmed by 2 bases and V by 9 bases; bases with no gene match: 9. The germline V gene has CDR1 ENHRY and CDR2 SYGVKD. The CDR3 is 15 amino acids.

This clone was seen more than once but under ten times. This chain connects TRBV9 to TRBJ2-7; the match to TRBD1 covers 8 bases. Germline CDR1 is SGDLS and CDR2 is YYNGEE. V shed 4 bases, J shed 6 bases, and the junction held 3 bases outside the gene matches. The CDR3 is made up of 12 amino acids. CDR3 loop: CASSITGGEQYF. The CDR3 nucleotides read TGTGCCAGCAGCATAACAGGGGGCGAGCAGTACTTC.

The CDR3 sequence is CASSPEEAMNTEAFF. The CDR3, as DNA: TGTGCCAGCAGCCCCGAGGAAGCAATGAACACTGAAGCTTTCTTT. V and J are TRBV6-5 and TRBJ1-1; D is undetermined. V was pared by 6 bases and J by 0 bases, with 14 bases between. Germline V gene lookup returns CDR1 MNHEY and CDR2 SVGAGI. This CDR3 spans 15 amino acids.

The chain combines TRBV5-1 with TRBJ2-1, with 9 bases that match TRBD2. This CDR3 is built from 15 residues. CDR1 and CDR2 from the germline V gene are SGHRS and YFSETQ. V was pared by 0 bases and J by 8 bases, with 6 bases of the junction left unmatched. The CDR3 loop reads CASSLGSSGGYEQFF. The CDR3 DNA sequence: TGCGCCAGCAGCTTGGGAAGTAGCGGGGGCTATGAGCAGTTCTTC.

The J gene is TRBJ1-1, the V gene TRBV12-5, with 7 bases matching TRBD1. Germline CDR1 and CDR2: LGHNT and FRNRAP. The junction had 7 bases not matched to a gene; V was cut back by 2 bases and J by 4 bases. The CDR3 sequence is 15 residues long. The CDR3 bases are TGTGCTAGTGGTTTGCCCGAGGGGGCATTCACTGAAGCTTTCTTT. This translates into CASGLPEGAFTEAFF.

This clone was found once. This chain connects TRBV5-4 to TRBJ1-1, with D possibly being TRBD1 (6 bases). The V gene's germline CDR1 is SGHNT and CDR2 YYREEE (reference sequence). V lost 0 bases and J 1 base, leaving 10 bases between the germline ends. The CDR3 extends over 15 amino acids. The CDR3 sequence: CASSLEPQGNTEAFF. CDR3 DNA: TGTGCCAGCAGCTTGGAGCCACAGGGGAACACTGAAGCTTTCTTT.

The chain has TRBV11-3 and TRBJ2-3; 9 bases are shared with TRBD1. CDR1 and CDR2 from the germline V gene are SGHNT and YENEEA. This CDR3 has 17 amino acids. V lost 3 bases to trimming and J lost 3 bases; unmatched junction nucleotides: 10. The CDR3 region has the DNA TGTGCCAGCAGCTTCGGGACAGGGCCAGAGTTAACAGATACGCAGTATTTT. Translating gives CASSFGTGPELTDTQYF. The variable domain in full, with the rest retrieved from reference TRBV11-3 and TRBJ2-3, is EAGVVQSPRYKIIEKKQPVAFWCNPISGHNTLYWYLQNLGQGPELLIRYENEEAVDDSQLPKDRFSAERLKGVDSTLKIQPAELGDSAVYLCASSFGTGPELTDTQYFGPGTRLTVL.

The chain uses TRBV2 and TRBJ2-1; maybe TRBD1 (6 bases). Germline values: CDR1 SNHLY, CDR2 FYNNEI. The CDR3 length is 12 residues. V dropped 8 bases and J dropped 6 bases, with 11 bases sitting between them. CDR3 in DNA: TGTGCCAGCCGAACAGGGCTCAATGAGCAGTTCTTC. As protein: CASRTGLNEQFF.

The gene calls are TRBV18 and TRBJ1-1, with a possible D match to TRBD1 (5 bases). The germline CDR1 and CDR2 sequences are KGHSH and LQKENI. V lost 2 bases and J lost 0, with 10 bases in between. This CDR3 comprises 15 residues. The CDR3 loop reads CASSPTGALNTEAFF. CDR3 in DNA: TGTGCCAGCTCACCAACAGGTGCCCTGAACACTGAAGCTTTCTTT.

The V and J genes are TRBV6-5 and TRBJ1-2, with unresolved D. The germline V gene has CDR1 MNHEY and CDR2 SVGAGI. The CDR3 loop spans 13 amino acids. Trimming left V 4 bases short and J 2 bases short, with 8 bases between. In DNA form, the CDR3 reads TGTGCCAGCAGTTCCGCGGAGAACTATGGCTACACCTTC. It codes for CASSSAENYGYTF.

The CDR3 coding sequence is TGTGCCAGCAGCTTGGGGGGGCTAGGGGAAAAACTGTTTTTT. Protein: CASSLGGLGEKLFF. V is TRBV5-8 and J is TRBJ1-4; possible D gene TRBD1, 6 bases. V was cut by 0 bases and J by 8 bases, with 11 bases left in between. Looked up from germline, CDR1 is SGHTS and CDR2 is YDEGEE. The CDR3 loop spans 14 amino acids.

This clone was seen only a few times. This rearrangement joins TRBV4-3 to TRBJ1-4; D call uncertain. The CDR3 loop spans 16 amino acids. Germline lookup yields CDR1 LGHNA and CDR2 YSLEER. The V gene lost 3 bases and the J gene lost 3 bases, with 14 bases spanning the gap. This CDR3 reads CASSHGPGWANEKLFF. As DNA, the CDR3 is TGCGCCAGCAGCCACGGGCCGGGATGGGCTAATGAAAAACTGTTTTTT.

As DNA, the CDR3 is TGTGCCAGCAGCTTGACAGGGTGGGAGACCCAGTACTTC. Its protein product is CASSLTGWETQYF. This chain connects TRBV5-6 to TRBJ2-5, with D possibly TRBD1 on 6 matching bases. CDR1 and CDR2 from the germline V gene are SGHDT and YYEEEE. V was cut by 1 base and J by 5 bases, with 9 bases left in between. The CDR3 is 13 amino acids.

This CDR3 reads CASSHFSGQETQYF. CDR3 DNA sequence: TGTGCCAGCAGCCATTTTTCCGGGCAAGAGACCCAGTACTTC. The J gene is TRBJ2-5, the V gene TRBV3-1 (or the pseudogene TRBV3-2); D gene uncertain. Germline lookup yields CDR1 LGHDT and CDR2 YNNKEL (reference sequence). The V end was cut by 3 bases, the J end by 2 bases, with 10 bases between. There are 14 residues in the CDR3.

The sample holds a few counts of this clone. The chain couples TRBV10-3 to TRBJ2-3; 7 bases are shared with TRBD2. Losses at the gene ends were 2 bases for V and 2 bases for J; bases not matched to a gene: 10. Germline CDR1 reads ENHRY; CDR2 reads SYGVKD. There are 17 residues in the CDR3. DNA for the CDR3: TGTGCCATCAGTGAGGGGGACTACCTAATATTCACAGATACGCAGTATTTT. It translates to CAISEGDYLIFTDTQYF.

This clone was observed a handful of times. The rearrangement uses TRBV9 and TRBJ1-1; 7 bases align to TRBD1. Germline V gene sequence: CDR1 SGDLS, CDR2 YYNGEE. The J segment lost 5 bases and the V segment lost 2 bases, leaving 9 bases of the junction unmatched. The CDR3 has 15 residues. For the CDR3, the DNA is TGTGCCAGCAGCGTCCAAGGGGGCGCGGGTACTGAAGCTTTCTTT. This sequence encodes CASSVQGGAGTEAFF.

The rearrangement links TRBV5-1 to TRBJ2-5, with a possible D match to TRBD2 (6 bases). The ends were cut back, 2 bases at V and 1 base at J, with 12 bases in the middle. Germline V CDR1 and CDR2: SGHRS, YFSETQ. This CDR3 contains 15 residues. CDR3 amino acids: CASSFAGSFQETQYF. The CDR3 DNA reads as TGCGCCAGCAGCTTCGCGGGGTCGTTCCAAGAGACCCAGTACTTC.

The CDR3 DNA follows: TGTGCCAGCAGTGTCCCCTCCCCCTACGAGCAGTACTTC. It specifies CASSVPSPYEQYF. The chain is built from TRBV2 and TRBJ2-7; D ambiguous. Germline lookup yields CDR1 SNHLY and CDR2 FYNNEI. There are 13 residues in the CDR3. V shed 4 bases and J shed 2 bases, with 9 bases lying between them.